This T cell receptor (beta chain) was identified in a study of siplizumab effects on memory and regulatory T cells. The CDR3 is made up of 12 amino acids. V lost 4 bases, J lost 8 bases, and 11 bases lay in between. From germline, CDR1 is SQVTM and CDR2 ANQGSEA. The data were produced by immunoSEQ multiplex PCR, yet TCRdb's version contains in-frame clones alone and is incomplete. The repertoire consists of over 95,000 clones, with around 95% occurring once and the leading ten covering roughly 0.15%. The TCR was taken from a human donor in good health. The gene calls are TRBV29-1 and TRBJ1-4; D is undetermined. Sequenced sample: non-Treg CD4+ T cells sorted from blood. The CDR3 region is CSVGAGGEKLFF. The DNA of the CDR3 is TGCAGCGTTGGGGCGGGAGGGGAAAAACTGTTTTTT.